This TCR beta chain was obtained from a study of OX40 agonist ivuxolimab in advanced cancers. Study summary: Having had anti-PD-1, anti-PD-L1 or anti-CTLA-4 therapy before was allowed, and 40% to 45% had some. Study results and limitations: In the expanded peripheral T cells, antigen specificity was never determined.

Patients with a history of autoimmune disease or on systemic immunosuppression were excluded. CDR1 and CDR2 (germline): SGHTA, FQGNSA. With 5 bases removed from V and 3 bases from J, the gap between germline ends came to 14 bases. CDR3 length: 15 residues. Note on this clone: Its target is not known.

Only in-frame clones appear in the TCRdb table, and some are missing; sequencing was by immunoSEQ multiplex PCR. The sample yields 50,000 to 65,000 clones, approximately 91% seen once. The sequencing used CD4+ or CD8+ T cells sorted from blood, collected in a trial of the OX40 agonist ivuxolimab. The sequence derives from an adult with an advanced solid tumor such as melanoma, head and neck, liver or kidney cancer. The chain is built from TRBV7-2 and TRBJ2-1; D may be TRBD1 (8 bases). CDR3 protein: CASSPQGGHYNEQFF. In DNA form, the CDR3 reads TGTGCCAGCAGCCCACAGGGGGGGCACTACAATGAGCAGTTCTTC.